Listed below are T cell receptor beta chains from one sample, sequenced in a study of T cells in localized non-small cell lung cancer. The method was immunoSEQ multiplex PCR; TCRdb's version includes in-frame clones alone and lacks a portion of them. The data contain some 1,700 clones, about 26% of them singletons. The starting material was lung tumor tissue, obtained before any cancer treatment. These receptors were collected from a woman aged 35 to 70 with stage I lung adenocarcinoma. CDR3s leave out the opening cysteine and the closing phenylalanine or tryptophan. Size is stated for part of the rows, as once, few or many counts, or as a class when the clone is expanded.

V: TRBV2
size: NA
CDR3: ASSGSPSGATYEQY

V: TRBV6-8
size: few
CDR3: ASSEAGGTGELF

V: TRBV19
size: NA
CDR3: ASRGQGSQPQH

V: TRBV25-1
size: NA
CDR3: ASSDSGGLDTQY

V: TRBV6-8
size: hyperexpanded
CDR3: ASSLQGVGTEAF

V: TRBV6-8
size: NA
CDR3: ASSYTSGSYNEQF

V: TRBV10-3
size: once
CDR3: AISESNTYTEYSYEQY

V: TRBV11-3
size: NA
CDR3: ASSFNRDGNTIY

V: TRBV11-3
size: NA
CDR3: ASSLVAGSSSYEQY

V: TRBV11-3
size: few
CDR3: ASSSRGGSGEQF

V: TRBV16
size: NA
CDR3: ASSQSGYTEAF

V: TRBV6-8
size: NA
CDR3: ASRAGTGDYGYT

V: TRBV6-8
size: NA
CDR3: ASSPRGSGTDTQY

V: TRBV6-8
size: NA
CDR3: ASSYRQALRKGYT

V: TRBV6-7
size: NA
CDR3: ASSDRGPYEQY

V: TRBV6-8
size: hyperexpanded
CDR3: ASSYRDSSYNEQF

V: TRBV30
size: few
CDR3: AWSPAGNQPQH

V: TRBV11-3
size: few
CDR3: ASSLGVTNNSPLH

V: TRBV25-1
size: NA
CDR3: ASSLTENTEAF

V: TRBV11-3
size: large
CDR3: ASSLDPQGYYGYT

V: TRBV6-8
size: few
CDR3: ASSVGGNTEAF

V: TRBV30
size: medium-sized
CDR3: AWDGQGSGELF

V: TRBV19
size: NA
CDR3: ASSIEGGDSQTQY

V: TRBV27
size: medium-sized
CDR3: ASSPPGQGGSTEAF

V: TRBV11-3
size: medium-sized
CDR3: ASSLDSGGFEAF

V: TRBV12-5
size: NA
CDR3: AGARAGDRETQY

V: TRBV1
size: few
CDR3: ASSQDRGSGRDEQY

V: TRBV9
size: few
CDR3: ASSVATRSDSGNTIY

V: TRBV11-3
size: medium-sized
CDR3: ASSKLAGGQFRDEQY

V: TRBV28
size: large
CDR3: ASSKDGQGAGNEQF

V: TRBV5-1
size: few
CDR3: ASSLGLGGSNTEAF

V: TRBV11-3
size: medium-sized
CDR3: ASSLVVGLTEAF